This T cell receptor (beta chain) was obtained from a study of a mutant IDH1 vaccine in newly diagnosed glioma. The overall study: Vaccination was launched 4-6 weeks after radiotherapy alone, or with temozolomide cycles. Therapy received beforehand was radiotherapy, temozolomide, or both, with most patients given both. Overall study findings and caveats: Pseudoprogression showed no apparent link to changes in top peripheral T cell clonotypes.

Turning to this clone: Its antigen is unidentified.

Indicated time point: week 11, during vaccination. The study gave 300 ug of mutant IDH1 20-mer peptide per vaccine dose, with topical imiquimod. Donors' newly diagnosed IDH1-mutant WHO grade 3 or 4 astrocytomas lacked nuclear ATRX. V lost 4 bases to trimming and J lost 4 bases, with 8 bases between them. CDR3 length: 13 residues. Germline V gene data show CDR1 as KGHSH and CDR2 as LQKENI. The protocol was immunoSEQ multiplex PCR, while the TCRdb copy is restricted to in-frame clones and leaves out a portion. The table lists some 120,000 clones, about four fifths of them singletons. Specimen: PBMCs, collected from a glioma patient whose treatment included an IDH1 peptide vaccine. The clonotype comes from a man aged 35 to 55 with glioma. The chain employs TRBV18 and TRBJ1-3; D may be TRBD1 (5 bases). Here the CDR3 reads CASSQTAGNTIYF. In DNA form, the CDR3 reads TGTGCCAGCTCACAGACAGCGGGAAACACCATATATTTT.